This entry lists 20 T cell receptor beta chains sequenced from one sample in a study of T-cell reconstitution after alpha-beta-depleted transplantation in children. A library of TCRbeta sequences, prepared with unique molecular identifiers, was generated. TCRdb analysed the PCR reads with MiXCR anew, one entry per CDR3 protein. The sample contains under 300,000 distinct CDR3 sequences, roughly 10% of which appear only once. The sample here was peripheral blood, taken 180 days after TCRalphabeta/CD19-depleted stem cell transplant. The receptors shown here come from a male patient under 10 years old who had a stem cell transplant for chronic granulomatous disease, so the T cells may come from the graft donor.

This clonotype was seen ten or more times. The chain combines TRBV7-8 with TRBJ2-2; the match to TRBD1 covers 8 bases. With 6 bases clipped from V and 5 bases from J, the junction kept 8 bases outside the gene matches. Germline V gene lookup returns CDR1 SGHVS and CDR2 FQNEAQ. This CDR3 is built from 15 residues. The CDR3 is CASSTRQGRTGELFF. Written as DNA, the CDR3 is TGTGCCAGCAGTACACGACAGGGGCGTACCGGGGAGCTGTTTTTT.

This clonotype was seen repeatedly, ten times or more. The chain uses TRBV28 and TRBJ2-7, with TRBD2 as a possible D gene (5 bases). Trimming pared 1 base from V and 2 bases from J, leaving 12 bases between. The CDR3 sequence is 15 residues long. Germline CDR1 MDHEN, CDR2 SYDVKM. CDR3 protein: CASSLFGGGPYEQYF. The CDR3 region has the DNA TGTGCCAGCAGTTTATTTGGCGGAGGCCCCTACGAGCAGTACTTC.

This clonotype was counted ten times or more. This chain uses TRBV25-1 with TRBJ2-1; 10 bases are shared with TRBD2. The CDR3 has 15 residues. The J segment lost 4 bases and the V segment lost 6 bases, leaving 6 bases of the junction unmatched. Per the germline V gene, CDR1 is MGHDK and CDR2 is SYGVNS. CDR3 DNA: TGTGCCAGCAGCAGCGGGACTAGCGCATACAATGAGCAGTTCTTC. Its protein product is CASSSGTSAYNEQFF.

The sample holds many counts of this clonotype. The chain is built from TRBV20-1 and TRBJ2-2; 11 nucleotides line up with TRBD2. The CDR3 length is 16 residues. Germline values: CDR1 DFQATT, CDR2 SNEGSKA (reference sequence). CDR3 amino acids: CSPRPGTSGNTGELFF. Here the CDR3 DNA reads TGCAGCCCCCGGCCGGGGACTAGCGGCAACACCGGGGAGCTGTTTTTT.

In its sample, this clonotype was seen many times. The rearrangement joins TRBV20-1 to TRBJ2-7; D could derive from TRBD1 or TRBD2 (6 bases each). Germline loops: CDR1 DFQATT, CDR2 SNEGSKA (reference sequence). The CDR3 is 14 amino acids. V was cut by 2 bases and J by 5 bases, with 16 bases left in between. The CDR3 coding sequence is TGCAGTGCTAGATGGGGGGCCCTCGGGAACGAGCAGTACTTC. It yields the protein CSARWGALGNEQYF.

In its sample, this clonotype was seen a few times. V and J are TRBV5-4 and TRBJ2-4; D may be TRBD1 (5 bases). Looked up from germline, CDR1 is SGHNT and CDR2 is YYREEE (reference sequence). V lost 4 bases to trimming and J lost 6 bases, with 11 bases between them. This CDR3 comprises 13 residues. Here the CDR3 DNA reads TGTGCCAGCAGCGCGTGGCAGGGAAACATTCAGTACTTC. Encoded protein: CASSAWQGNIQYF.

This clonotype came up many times. The V and J genes are TRBV3-1 and TRBJ2-7; 12 nucleotides match TRBD2. V lost 5 bases, J lost 12 bases, and 11 bases stayed unmatched. Germline V gives CDR1 LGHDT, CDR2 YNNKEL (reference sequence). This CDR3 region has 14 residues. The CDR3 DNA follows: TGTGCCAGCAGCGACGACCAGACTAGCGGGAGATCGTACTTC. Residues: CASSDDQTSGRSYF.

There are many counts of this clonotype. This rearrangement joins TRBV28 to TRBJ2-5; 7 nucleotides align to TRBD2. The J segment lost 2 bases and the V segment lost 1 base, leaving 7 bases of the junction unmatched. This CDR3 region has 16 residues. The germline gives CDR1 MDHEN, CDR2 SYDVKM. The chain's CDR3 is CASSLFYRSGQETQYF. The CDR3 coding sequence is TGTGCCAGCAGTTTATTTTATCGTAGCGGGCAAGAGACCCAGTACTTC.

In its sample, this clonotype was seen many times. This sequence joins TRBV6-5 and TRBJ1-1; D remains ambiguous. The germline V gene encodes CDR1 MNHEY and CDR2 SVGAGI. The CDR3 spans 14 residues. Trimming removed 2 bases from V and 1 base from J, with 8 bases in between. CDR3 loop: CASSYGFQNTEAFF. As DNA, the CDR3 is TGTGCCAGCAGTTACGGGTTTCAGAACACTGAAGCTTTCTTT.

Turning to this clonotype: This may stem from a read error, because a much larger clone lies one nucleotide away. The chain employs TRBV12-3 or TRBV12-4 and TRBJ1-2; a weak D match, TRBD1 (6 bases). The CDR3 runs to 15 residues. V lost 5 bases and J 4 bases, leaving 17 bases between the germline ends. This CDR3 reads CASSPLGAPIYGYTF. The DNA of the CDR3 is TGTGCCAGCAGTCCGTTGGGGGCACCTATCTATGGCTACACCTTC.

This clonotype has a count of ten or more. The chain couples TRBV4-1 to TRBJ2-7, with a tentative D call TRBD1 (5 bases). Per germline, CDR1 MGHRA and CDR2 YSYEKL. This CDR3 contains 13 residues. Trimming shortened V by 6 bases and J by 2 bases, and 11 bases separated the two germline ends. CDR3 in amino acids: CASSQDTPYEQYF. In DNA form, the CDR3 reads TGCGCCAGCAGTCAGGACACCCCCTACGAGCAGTACTTC.

This clonotype was picked up many times. The J gene is TRBJ2-5, the V gene TRBV20-1; perhaps TRBD2 as D (6 bases). Deletions cut 3 bases from V and 6 bases from J, with 11 bases between. The CDR3 is 12 residues long. Germline V lookup: CDR1 DFQATT, CDR2 SNEGSKA (reference sequence). The CDR3 sequence: CSASLARKTQYF. CDR3 nucleotides: TGCAGTGCTAGCCTAGCGCGAAAGACCCAGTACTTC.

As for this clonotype: A clone one base away is much larger, so this may be a read error. The chain links TRBV12-3 or TRBV12-4 to TRBJ2-1; D is perhaps TRBD2 (6 bases). Trimming took 8 bases from V and 12 from J, leaving 17 bases between them. This CDR3 has 12 residues. The CDR3 bases are TGTGCCAGCGACCCCTGGCAGGGAGGGCAGTTCTTC. Protein sequence: CASDPWQGGQFF.

The table lists this clonotype with many counts. The rearrangement links TRBV9 to TRBJ2-2; 7 bases are shared with TRBD1. J gave up 1 base and V 7 bases, and 7 bases lay outside the gene matches. Germline lookup yields CDR1 SGDLS and CDR2 YYNGEE. CDR3 length equals 15 residues. DNA of the CDR3: TGTGCCAGCGGCGAAGGGGGCTTGAACACCGGGGAGCTGTTTTTT. Translated, it gives CASGEGGLNTGELFF.

This clonotype was counted at least ten times. The chain is built from TRBV13 and TRBJ2-3; no reliable D call. Germline CDR1 PRHDT, CDR2 FYEKMQ (reference sequence). The CDR3 is 14 amino acids. Trimming left V 5 bases short and J 6 bases short, with 15 bases between. CDR3 sequence (DNA): TGTGCCAGCAGCCCCGGGCCACCCGGGGATACGCAGTATTTT. Translated: CASSPGPPGDTQYF.

Ten or more counts support this clonotype. The rearrangement joins TRBV5-1 to TRBJ2-1, with D hard to call. The V end lost 3 bases, the J end lost 7 bases, and 5 bases lay between the germline ends. Germline CDR1 SGHRS, CDR2 YFSETQ. The CDR3 is made up of 11 amino acids. This CDR3 is CASSWLNEQFF. The CDR3 DNA reads as TGCGCCAGCAGCTGGCTGAATGAGCAGTTCTTC.

This clonotype was detected many times. The V call is TRBV20-1, the J call TRBJ2-7, with D possibly matching TRBD1 (6 bases). Germline V gene lookup returns CDR1 DFQATT and CDR2 SNEGSKA (reference sequence). The V end was cut by 6 bases, the J end by 4 bases, with 16 bases between. This CDR3 has 13 residues. CDR3 sequence: CSARPGHAYEQYF. DNA of the CDR3: TGCAGTGCCAGACCGGGACACGCATACGAGCAGTACTTC.

This clonotype was counted ten times or more. The V and J genes are TRBV5-1 and TRBJ2-1; 14 positions agree with TRBD2. The CDR3 has 15 amino acids. V shed 2 bases and J 9 bases; nucleotides not matched to a gene: 4. Germline loops: CDR1 SGHRS, CDR2 YFSETQ. This chain's CDR3 is CASSFTTSGRVEQFF. The DNA for the CDR3 is TGCGCCAGCAGCTTTACGACTAGCGGGAGGGTTGAGCAGTTCTTC.

Of note for this clonotype: This sequence may be a read error, since a much larger clone differs from it by one base. This chain joins TRBV10-3 and TRBJ2-7, with 9 bases fitting TRBD1. This CDR3 has 15 amino acids. Germline V lookup: CDR1 ENHRY, CDR2 SYGVKD. The CDR3: CATSSGTGSSYEQYF. The CDR3, as DNA: TGTGCCACCAGTTCCGGGACAGGGAGCTCCTACGAGCAGTACTTC.

This clonotype was picked up one time. A much larger clone is a single base away; this may be a read error. This sequence joins TRBV7-9 and TRBJ2-1; D unclear. The germline gives CDR1 SEHNR, CDR2 FQNEAQ (reference sequence). CDR3 size: 12 residues. This chain's CDR3 is CASSLFANEQSF. The CDR3 bases are TGTGCCAGCAGCTTATTTGCGAATGAGCAGTCCTTC.